This TCR beta chain originates from a study of identifying expanded T cells in peripheral blood. TCRdb keeps only in-frame clones here, not all; method: immunoSEQ multiplex PCR. The sample includes just under 65,000 clones, about 89% seen only once; the top ten take roughly 4.8%. CDR1 is SGDLS, CDR2 YYNGEE, per germline. The CDR3 covers 15 residues. The V gene end was trimmed by 5 bases and the J gene end by 3 bases; junction bases not matched to a gene: 6. This rearrangement joins TRBV9 to TRBJ1-3; 9 bases are shared with TRBD1. The clonotype comes from a person aged 18 to 70 in good health. Sequencing was carried out using blood. In DNA, the CDR3 is TGTGCCAGCAGTGCCGGGACAGGGAGTGGAAACACCATATATTTT. Protein product: CASSAGTGSGNTIYF.